A single sample gave rise to the 32 T cell receptor beta chains below, sequenced in a study of cytomegalovirus exposure and HLA in healthy donors. PCR used 60 Vbeta primers and 13 Jbeta primers. Method: immunoSEQ multiplex PCR; TCRdb's copy keeps in-frame clones and lacks some. The sample lists roughly 150,000 clones, around four fifths occurring once. The source material was PBMCs. Receptors were obtained from a man aged 25 to 40 in good health.

The V call is TRBV27, the J call TRBJ2-1; TRBD2 aligns across 9 bases. The germline V gene has CDR1 MNHEY and CDR2 SMNVEV (reference sequence). The CDR3 extends over 14 amino acids. J gave up 6 bases and V 6 bases, and 6 bases lay outside the gene matches. CDR3: CASRRGLAPNEQFF. The CDR3 bases are TGTGCCAGCAGGAGAGGACTAGCGCCCAATGAGCAGTTCTTC.

CDR3 loop: CASSLHVASTNTGELFF. CDR3 nucleotides: TGCGCCAGCAGCCTACATGTTGCTAGCACGAACACCGGGGAGCTGTTTTTT. This chain links TRBV5-1 with TRBJ2-2, with D possibly TRBD2 on 5 matching bases. The CDR3 totals 17 residues. The V end lost 4 bases, the J end lost 0 bases, and 16 bases lay between the germline ends. Germline V gene lookup returns CDR1 SGHRS and CDR2 YFSETQ.

The chain carries TRBV5-1 and TRBJ2-1; the match to TRBD2 covers 8 bases. The V gene end was trimmed by 3 bases and the J gene end by 3 bases; junction bases not matched to a gene: 8. Germline lookup yields CDR1 SGHRS and CDR2 YFSETQ. The CDR3 runs 16 residues. In DNA form, the CDR3 reads TGCGCCAGCAGCTCCCCGACTAGCGCGGTCTACAATGAGCAGTTCTTC. This translates into CASSSPTSAVYNEQFF.

In DNA, the CDR3 is TGTGCCAGCAGCTTAGGAGGACAGGTCTACGAGCAGTACTTC. It encodes CASSLGGQVYEQYF. V gene TRBV11-2 combines with J gene TRBJ2-7, with 7 positions matching TRBD1. Germline CDR1 SGHAT, CDR2 FQNNGV. J gave up 3 bases and V 1 base, and 3 bases lay outside the gene matches. The CDR3 totals 14 residues. The variable domain in full, with the rest retrieved from reference TRBV11-2 and TRBJ2-7, is EAGVAQSPRYKIIEKRQSVAFWCNPISGHATLYWYQQILGQGPKLLIQFQNNGVVDDSQLPKDRFSAERLKGVDSTLKIQPAKLEDSAVYLCASSLGGQVYEQYFGPGTRLTVT.

The V call is TRBV5-1, the J call TRBJ2-1; TRBD2 matches 7 bases. The germline gives CDR1 SGHRS, CDR2 YFSETQ. There are 14 residues in the CDR3. Unmatched junction bases numbered 11, after V lost 8 bases and J lost 6 bases. The CDR3, as DNA: TGCGCCAGTAGCGAAGTTTCGGGGGGCAATGAGCAGTTCTTC. Protein: CASSEVSGGNEQFF. The full variable domain, its missing parts supplied by reference TRBV5-1 and TRBJ2-1, is KAGVTQTPRYLIKTRGQQVTLSCSPISGHRSVSWYQQTPGQGLQFLFEYFSETQRNKGNFPGRFSGRQFSNSRSEMNVSTLELGDSALYLCASSEVSGGNEQFFGPGTRLTVL.

The chain recombines TRBV5-1 with TRBJ1-2; TRBD1 matches 8 bases. The CDR3 loop spans 15 amino acids. V was pared by 3 bases and J by 0 bases, with 4 bases of the junction left unmatched. CDR1 is SGHRS, CDR2 YFSETQ, per germline. This CDR3 reads CASSSWTGSNYGYTF. CDR3 coding DNA: TGCGCCAGCAGCTCTTGGACAGGGTCTAACTATGGCTACACCTTC.

The chain joins TRBV14 to TRBJ2-4; 11 bases align to TRBD2. Germline V gene sequence: CDR1 SGHDN, CDR2 FVKESK. This CDR3 is 17 amino acids long. With 3 bases clipped from V and 8 bases from J, the junction kept 12 bases outside the gene matches. The CDR3 nucleotides read TGTGCCAGCAGCCACCCGGCTAGCGGGAGGCGGGGGGACATTCAGTACTTC. It yields the protein CASSHPASGRRGDIQYF.

This chain joins TRBV7-3 and TRBJ2-5; weak D call: TRBD2 (5 bases). Trimming took off 5 bases at V and 5 bases at J, with 15 bases between the two ends. The CDR3 consists of 14 residues. Germline values: CDR1 SGHTA, CDR2 FQGTGA. The CDR3 DNA reads as TGTGCCAGCAGCCCTCGGGGAGCGCGGGAGACCCAGTACTTC. This translates into CASSPRGARETQYF.

This clone has only a few counts. V and J are TRBV29-1 and TRBJ2-7; tentatively, D is TRBD2 (5 bases). This CDR3 has 12 residues. CDR1 and CDR2 from the germline V gene are SQVTM and ANQGSEA. The germline V and J ends were trimmed by 5 bases and 6 bases, with 14 bases remaining between them. CDR3 region: CSVLLGMGEQYF. DNA of the CDR3: TGCAGCGTTCTGCTCGGGATGGGCGAGCAGTACTTC.

This sequence joins TRBV10-3 and TRBJ2-4, with TRBD1 as a possible D gene (5 bases). The CDR3 runs 17 residues. Deletions cut 3 bases from V and 0 bases from J, with 15 bases between. Germline CDR1 ENHRY, CDR2 SYGVKD. CDR3 protein: CAISDPKGDRAKNIQYF. The CDR3 DNA reads TGTGCCATCAGTGACCCCAAAGGGGATCGAGCCAAAAACATTCAGTACTTC.

Concerning this clone itself: One end of the junction is discordant with germline, which a read error may explain. The chain is built from TRBV7-9 and TRBJ1-1, with D hard to call. Germline V gene lookup returns CDR1 SEHNR and CDR2 FQNEAQ (reference sequence). The CDR3 length is 15 residues. In nucleotides, the CDR3 is TGTTCCAGCAGATCGATTAAGATTGCGGTGACTGAAGCTTTCTTT. This encodes CSSRSIKIAVTEAFF.

V and J are TRBV4-1 and TRBJ2-7; TRBD2 matches at 11 bases. V dropped 5 bases and J dropped 4; count of bases not matched to a gene: 1. The CDR3 extends over 13 amino acids. CDR1 is MGHRA, CDR2 YSYEKL, per germline. CDR3 DNA: TGCGCCAGCAGCGGGACTAGCGGTTACGAGCAGTACTTC. It codes for CASSGTSGYEQYF.

This chain links TRBV30 with TRBJ2-1; D perhaps matches TRBD2 (6 bases). This CDR3 region has 14 residues. V lost 6 bases and J lost 0, with 12 bases in between. Germline lookup yields CDR1 GTSNPN and CDR2 SVGIG (reference sequence). The CDR3 DNA reads as TGTGCCTGTCCTCTAGCGCGCTCCTACAATGAGCAGTTCTTC. The encoded protein is CACPLARSYNEQFF.

The rearrangement joins TRBV25-1 to TRBJ2-1; 10 bases map to TRBD2. Per the germline V gene, CDR1 is MGHDK and CDR2 is SYGVNS. This CDR3 spans 14 amino acids. J was trimmed by 8 bases and V by 7 bases; bases with no gene match: 8. CDR3 DNA sequence: TGTGCCAGCATCAAAAGCGGGAGGGCCGATGAGCAGTTCTTC. This translates into CASIKSGRADEQFF.

The chain joins TRBV18 to TRBJ1-1; maybe TRBD1 (5 bases). The V gene's germline CDR1 is KGHSH and CDR2 LQKENI. This CDR3 is built from 13 residues. V lost 4 bases and J lost 6, with 12 bases in between. The CDR3 coding sequence is TGTGCCAGCTCACTGAGAGGAGGGGCTGAAGCTTTCTTT. This gives the protein CASSLRGGAEAFF.

This chain connects TRBV4-1 to TRBJ2-2; TRBD2 matches at 7 bases. The CDR3 is made up of 17 amino acids. Germline CDR1 reads MGHRA; CDR2 reads YSYEKL. With 2 bases clipped from V and 4 bases from J, the junction kept 10 bases outside the gene matches. The CDR3 protein is CASSQSPGGEATGELFF. The CDR3 DNA follows: TGCGCCAGCAGCCAATCACCTGGGGGGGAGGCCACCGGGGAGCTGTTTTTT.

This clone was observed a few times. The chain joins TRBV11-2 to TRBJ2-5, with D tentatively TRBD1 (6 bases). The V gene lost 2 bases and the J gene lost 5 bases, with 15 bases spanning the gap. Germline CDR1 SGHAT, CDR2 FQNNGV. The CDR3 consists of 15 residues. DNA for the CDR3: TGTGCCAGCAGCTTAAGGCGGTCAGACAGGGAGACCCAGTACTTC. It is translated as CASSLRRSDRETQYF.

The V gene is TRBV18, the J gene TRBJ1-2, with 7 nucleotides matching TRBD1. The CDR3 spans 15 residues. Trimming took 3 bases from V and 7 from J; bases not matched to a gene: 11. Looked up from germline, CDR1 is KGHSH and CDR2 is LQKENI. Here the CDR3 reads CASSPRGESAVGYTF. CDR3 coding DNA: TGTGCCAGCTCACCCAGGGGGGAGAGTGCGGTTGGCTACACCTTC.

The chain has TRBV7-9 and TRBJ2-1; 7 bases agree with TRBD1. The CDR3 spans 15 residues. The ends lost 5 bases at V and 9 bases at J; junction bases unmatched: 13. Germline values: CDR1 SEHNR, CDR2 FQNEAQ (reference sequence). CDR3 region: CASSHSETGSTEQFF. In DNA, the CDR3 is TGTGCCAGCAGCCACTCGGAGACAGGGTCTACTGAGCAGTTCTTC.

This sequence joins TRBV5-4 and TRBJ2-1, with TRBD2 identical over 10 bases. This CDR3 region has 15 residues. Trimming at V came to 4 bases and at J to 5 bases, leaving 6 bases not matched to a gene. Germline loops: CDR1 SGHNT, CDR2 YYREEE (reference sequence). This CDR3 is CASSTPGTSDNEQFF. As DNA, the CDR3 is TGTGCCAGCAGCACACCCGGGACTAGCGACAATGAGCAGTTCTTC.

The chain couples TRBV7-3 to TRBJ2-1, with 7 positions matching TRBD2. V gave up 5 bases and J gave up 4 bases; unmatched junction bases: 14. CDR1 SGHTA and CDR2 FQGTGA come from the germline V gene. The CDR3 extends over 17 amino acids. The CDR3 loop reads CASSPIPGTSEYNEQFF. The CDR3 bases are TGTGCCAGCAGCCCGATACCCGGAACTAGCGAATACAATGAGCAGTTCTTC.

V and J are TRBV4-2 and TRBJ1-3, with D unclear. Germline CDR1 reads LGHNA; CDR2 reads YNFKEQ. The CDR3 sequence is 15 residues long. V lost 0 bases to trimming and J lost 8 bases, with 14 bases between them. CDR3: CASSQDPRDVDTIYF. Written as DNA, the CDR3 is TGTGCCAGCAGCCAAGATCCCCGAGATGTAGACACCATATATTTT.

The chain recombines TRBV6-5 with TRBJ2-3; TRBD2 matches at 7 bases. In germline, CDR1 is MNHEY, CDR2 SVGAGI. The CDR3 spans 14 residues. The ends lost 6 bases at V and 4 bases at J; junction bases unmatched: 7. This CDR3 is CASSVVAGADTQYF. The CDR3 DNA sequence: TGTGCCAGCAGCGTTGTGGCGGGGGCAGATACGCAGTATTTT.

The V gene is TRBV6-6, the J gene TRBJ2-5, with TRBD1 as a possible D gene (5 bases). V was cut by 1 base and J by 1 base, with 13 bases left in between. The CDR3 has 16 residues. Germline CDR1 reads MNHNY; CDR2 reads SVGAGI (reference sequence). CDR3 loop: CASSYWGGGVQETQYF. DNA for the CDR3: TGTGCCAGCAGTTACTGGGGCGGTGGGGTCCAAGAGACCCAGTACTTC.

The chain uses TRBV7-2 and TRBJ1-6; TRBD1 aligns across 10 bases. This CDR3 has 19 amino acids. Trimming took 0 bases from V and 2 from J; bases not matched to a gene: 7. The germline V gene has CDR1 SGHTA and CDR2 FQGNSA. The DNA of the CDR3 is TGTGCCAGCAGCTTAGCCCCCCCGACAGGGGGCGCCTATAATTCACCCCTCCACTTT. Residues: CASSLAPPTGGAYNSPLHF.

This clone was seen a few times. This sequence joins TRBV25-1 and TRBJ1-4; 10 nucleotides agree with TRBD1. J lost 7 bases, V lost 7 bases, and 9 bases had no gene match. Germline V gene data show CDR1 as MGHDK and CDR2 as SYGVNS. The CDR3 spans 15 residues. CDR3 nucleotides: TGTGCCAGCAAACGACAGGGGGCGCGGGGTGAAAAACTGTTTTTT. Protein sequence: CASKRQGARGEKLFF.

This chain joins TRBV7-7 and TRBJ2-1; 8 nucleotides match TRBD2. V shed 0 bases and J 7 bases; nucleotides not matched to a gene: 8. CDR1 and CDR2 (germline): SSHAT, FNYEAQ (reference sequence). This CDR3 is built from 16 residues. The chain's CDR3 is CASSLALAGTRNEQFF. In DNA, the CDR3 is TGTGCCAGCAGCTTAGCCCTAGCGGGCACGAGGAATGAGCAGTTCTTC.

The V call is TRBV7-2, the J call TRBJ2-5, with 8 bases lining up with TRBD2. With 5 bases clipped from V and 5 bases from J, the junction kept 13 bases outside the gene matches. Germline-derived CDR1 and CDR2 are SGHTA and FQGNSA. This CDR3 is built from 16 residues. The CDR3 nucleotides are TGTGCCAGCAGCGACCGGGGGACGGGAGGGGGGGAGACCCAGTACTTC. Its protein product is CASSDRGTGGGETQYF.

The genes are TRBV2 and TRBJ2-7; TRBD1 is a possible D gene (8 bases). V was clipped by 6 bases and J by 2 bases, with 14 bases between them. Germline assignment: CDR1 SNHLY and CDR2 FYNNEI. This CDR3 comprises 14 residues. The CDR3 DNA sequence: TGTGCCAGCAGGAGACAGGGGACTACCTACGAGCAGTACTTC. This sequence encodes CASRRQGTTYEQYF.

The chain recombines TRBV5-6 with TRBJ2-2, with 10 bases fitting TRBD2. The CDR3 length is 16 residues. After removal of 1 base from V and 4 bases from J, the junction contained 4 bases not matched to a gene. Germline CDR1 and CDR2: SGHDT and YYEEEE. The CDR3 coding sequence is TGTGCCAGCAGCTTGCCTAGCGGGAGCCGCACCGGGGAGCTGTTTTTT. This encodes CASSLPSGSRTGELFF.

The genes are TRBV5-5 and TRBJ2-7, with D tentatively TRBD2 (6 bases). This CDR3 spans 15 amino acids. Trimming took 0 bases from V and 3 from J, leaving 13 bases between them. The germline V gene encodes CDR1 SGHKS and CDR2 YYEKEE (reference sequence). In DNA, the CDR3 is TGTGCCAGCAGCTTGGGCCCCCGGGGGAACTACGAGCAGTACTTC. Protein product: CASSLGPRGNYEQYF.

This clone was observed a single time. The gene calls are TRBV9 and TRBJ2-1, with 10 bases fitting TRBD1. Germline V gives CDR1 SGDLS, CDR2 YYNGEE. The CDR3 spans 14 residues. Trimming at V came to 3 bases and at J to 10 bases, leaving 7 bases not matched to a gene. CDR3 in amino acids: CASSEGTGVREQFF. Written as DNA, the CDR3 is TGTGCCAGCAGCGAAGGGACAGGGGTACGCGAGCAGTTCTTC. The full variable domain, rest sourced from reference TRBV9 and TRBJ2-1, is DSGVTQTPKHLITATGQRVTLRCSPRSGDLSVYWYQQSLDQGLQFLIQYYNGEERAKGNILERFSAQQFPDLHSELNLSSLELGDSALYFCASSEGTGVREQFFGPGTRLTVL.